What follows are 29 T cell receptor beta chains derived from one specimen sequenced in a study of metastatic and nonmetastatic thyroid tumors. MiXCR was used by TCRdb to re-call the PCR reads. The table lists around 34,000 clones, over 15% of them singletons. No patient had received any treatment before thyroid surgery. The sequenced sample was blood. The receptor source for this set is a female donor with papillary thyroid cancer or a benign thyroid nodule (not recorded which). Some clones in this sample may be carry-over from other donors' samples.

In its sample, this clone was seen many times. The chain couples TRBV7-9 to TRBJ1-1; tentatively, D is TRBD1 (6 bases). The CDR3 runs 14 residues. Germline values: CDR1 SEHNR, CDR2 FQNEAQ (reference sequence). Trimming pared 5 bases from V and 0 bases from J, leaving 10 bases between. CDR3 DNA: TGTGCCAGCAGCCTAGGACAGTTGAACACTGAAGCTTTCTTT. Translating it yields CASSLGQLNTEAFF.

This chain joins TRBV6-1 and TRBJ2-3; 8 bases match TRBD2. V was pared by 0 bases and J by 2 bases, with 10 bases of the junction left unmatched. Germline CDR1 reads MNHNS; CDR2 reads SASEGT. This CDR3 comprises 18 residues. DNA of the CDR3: TGTGCCAGCAGTGAAGCGGCGTCGGGAGGGACTAACACAGATACGCAGTATTTT. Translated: CASSEAASGGTNTDTQYF.

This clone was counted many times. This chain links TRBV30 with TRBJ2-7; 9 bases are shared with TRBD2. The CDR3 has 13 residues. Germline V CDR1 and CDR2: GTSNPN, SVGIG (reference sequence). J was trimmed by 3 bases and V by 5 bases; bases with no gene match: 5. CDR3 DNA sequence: TGTGCCTGGGCTACAGCGGGGGGCTACGAGCAGTACTTC. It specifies CAWATAGGYEQYF. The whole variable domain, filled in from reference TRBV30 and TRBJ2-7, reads SQTIHQWPATLVQPVGSPLSLECTVEGTSNPNLYWYRQAAGRGLQLLFYSVGIGQISSEVPQNLSASRPQDRQFILSSKKLLLSDSGFYLCAWATAGGYEQYFGPGTRLTVT.

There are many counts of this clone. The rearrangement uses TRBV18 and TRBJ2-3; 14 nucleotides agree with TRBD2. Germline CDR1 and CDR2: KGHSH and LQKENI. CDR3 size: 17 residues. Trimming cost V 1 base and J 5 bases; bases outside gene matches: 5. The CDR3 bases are TGTGCCAGCTCACCACGTGGACTAGCGGGAGGAGAAGATACGCAGTATTTT. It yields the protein CASSPRGLAGGEDTQYF.

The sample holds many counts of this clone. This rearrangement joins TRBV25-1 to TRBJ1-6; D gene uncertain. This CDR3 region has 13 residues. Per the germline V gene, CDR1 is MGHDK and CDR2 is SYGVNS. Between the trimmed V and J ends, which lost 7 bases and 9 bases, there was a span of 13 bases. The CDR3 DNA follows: TGTGCCAGCAAGTATGGCGACGTTTCACCCCTCCACTTT. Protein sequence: CASKYGDVSPLHF.

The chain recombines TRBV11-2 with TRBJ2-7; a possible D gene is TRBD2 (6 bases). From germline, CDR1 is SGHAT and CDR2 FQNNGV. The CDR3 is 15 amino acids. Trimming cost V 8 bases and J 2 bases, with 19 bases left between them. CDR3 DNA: TGTGCCAGCGAATTGGCGGCGCGGGGCCCCTACGAGCAGTACTTC. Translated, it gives CASELAARGPYEQYF.

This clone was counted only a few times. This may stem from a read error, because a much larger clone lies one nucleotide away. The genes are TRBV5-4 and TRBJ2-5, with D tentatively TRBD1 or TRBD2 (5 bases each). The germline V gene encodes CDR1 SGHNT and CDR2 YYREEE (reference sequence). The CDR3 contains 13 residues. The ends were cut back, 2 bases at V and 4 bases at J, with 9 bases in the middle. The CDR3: CASSFAGTETQYF. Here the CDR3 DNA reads TGTGCCAGCAGCTTTGCAGGGACAGAGACCCAGTACTTC.

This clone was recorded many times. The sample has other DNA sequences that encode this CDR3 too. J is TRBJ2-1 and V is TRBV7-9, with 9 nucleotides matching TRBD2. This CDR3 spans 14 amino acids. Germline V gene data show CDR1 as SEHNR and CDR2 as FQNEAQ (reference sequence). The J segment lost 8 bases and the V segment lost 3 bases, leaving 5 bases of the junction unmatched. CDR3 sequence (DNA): TGTGCCAGCAGCTTGGGACTAGCAAACGATGAGCAGTTCTTC. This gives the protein CASSLGLANDEQFF.

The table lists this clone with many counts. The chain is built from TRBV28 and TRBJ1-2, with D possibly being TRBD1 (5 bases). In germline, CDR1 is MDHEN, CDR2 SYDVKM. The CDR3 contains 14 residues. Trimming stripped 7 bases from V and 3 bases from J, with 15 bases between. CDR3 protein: CASTTPRGYYGYTF. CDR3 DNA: TGTGCCAGCACCACGCCTAGGGGTTACTATGGCTACACCTTC.

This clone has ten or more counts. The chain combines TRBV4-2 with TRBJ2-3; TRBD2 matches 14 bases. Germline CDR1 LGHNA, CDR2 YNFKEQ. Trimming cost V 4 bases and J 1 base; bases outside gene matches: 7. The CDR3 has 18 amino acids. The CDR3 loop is CASSLGTSGSLGTDTQYF. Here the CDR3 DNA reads TGTGCCAGCAGCCTAGGGACTAGCGGGAGTTTAGGCACAGATACGCAGTATTTT.

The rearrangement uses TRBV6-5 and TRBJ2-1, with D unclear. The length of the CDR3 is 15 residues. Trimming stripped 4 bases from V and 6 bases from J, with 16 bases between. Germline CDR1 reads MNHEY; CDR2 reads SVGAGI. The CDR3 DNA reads TGTGCCAGCAGTTCATGGGCCTCAGGACCCAATGAGCAGTTCTTC. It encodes CASSSWASGPNEQFF.

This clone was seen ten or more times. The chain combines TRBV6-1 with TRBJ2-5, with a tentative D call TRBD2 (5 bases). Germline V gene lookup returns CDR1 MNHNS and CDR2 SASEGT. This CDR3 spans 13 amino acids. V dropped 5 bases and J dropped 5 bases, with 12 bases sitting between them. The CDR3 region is CASSQEEEETQYF. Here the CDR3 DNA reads TGTGCCAGCAGTCAGGAGGAGGAGGAGACCCAGTACTTC.

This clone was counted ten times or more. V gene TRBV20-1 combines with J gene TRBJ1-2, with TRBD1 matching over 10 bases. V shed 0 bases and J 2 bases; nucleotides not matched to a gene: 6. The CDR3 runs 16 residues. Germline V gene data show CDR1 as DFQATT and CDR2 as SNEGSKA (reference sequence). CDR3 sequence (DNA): TGCAGTGCTAGAGAGCCCGGGACAGGGGTAAACTATGGCTACACCTTC. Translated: CSAREPGTGVNYGYTF.

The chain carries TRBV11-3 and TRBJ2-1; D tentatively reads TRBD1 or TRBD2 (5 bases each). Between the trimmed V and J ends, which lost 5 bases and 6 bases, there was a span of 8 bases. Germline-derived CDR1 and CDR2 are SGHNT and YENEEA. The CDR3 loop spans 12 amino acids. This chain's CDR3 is CASSRGPNEQFF. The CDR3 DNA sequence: TGTGCCAGCAGCCGGGGCCCCAATGAGCAGTTCTTC. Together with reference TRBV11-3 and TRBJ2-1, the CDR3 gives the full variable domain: EAGVVQSPRYKIIEKKQPVAFWCNPISGHNTLYWYLQNLGQGPELLIRYENEEAVDDSQLPKDRFSAERLKGVDSTLKIQPAELGDSAVYLCASSRGPNEQFFGPGTRLTVL.

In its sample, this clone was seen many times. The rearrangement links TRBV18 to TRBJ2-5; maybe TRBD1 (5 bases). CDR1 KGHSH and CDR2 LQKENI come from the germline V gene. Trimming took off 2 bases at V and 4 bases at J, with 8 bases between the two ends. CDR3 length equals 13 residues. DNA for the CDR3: TGTGCCAGCTCACCAAATAGGGGAGAGACCCAGTACTTC. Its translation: CASSPNRGETQYF.

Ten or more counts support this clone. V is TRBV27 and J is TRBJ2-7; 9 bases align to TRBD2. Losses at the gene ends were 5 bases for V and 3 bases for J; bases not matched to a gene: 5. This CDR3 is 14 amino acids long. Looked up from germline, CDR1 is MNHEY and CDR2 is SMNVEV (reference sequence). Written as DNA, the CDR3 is TGTGCCAGCAGTGCTAGCGGGACTAGCTACGAGCAGTACTTC. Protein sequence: CASSASGTSYEQYF.

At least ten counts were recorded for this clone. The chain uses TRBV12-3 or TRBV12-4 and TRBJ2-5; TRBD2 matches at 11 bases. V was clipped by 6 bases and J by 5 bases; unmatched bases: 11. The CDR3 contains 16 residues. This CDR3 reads CASSPNSGRAVETQYF. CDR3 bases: TGTGCCAGCAGCCCCAATAGCGGGAGGGCCGTTGAGACCCAGTACTTC.

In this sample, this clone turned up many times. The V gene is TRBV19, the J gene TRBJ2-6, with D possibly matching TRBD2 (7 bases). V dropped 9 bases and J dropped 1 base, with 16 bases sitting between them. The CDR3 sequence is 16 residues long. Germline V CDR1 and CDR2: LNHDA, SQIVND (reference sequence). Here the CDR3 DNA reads TGTGCCAGCCACCTGGGGGGGGCGTCTGGGGCCAACGTCCTGACTTTC. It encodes CASHLGGASGANVLTF.

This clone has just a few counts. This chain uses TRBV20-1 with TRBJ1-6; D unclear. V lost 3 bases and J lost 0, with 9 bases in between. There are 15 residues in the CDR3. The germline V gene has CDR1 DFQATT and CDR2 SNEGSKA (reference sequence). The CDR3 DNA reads TGCAGTGCTAGGCTTATACTCTCCTATAATTCACCCCTCCACTTT. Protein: CSARLILSYNSPLHF.

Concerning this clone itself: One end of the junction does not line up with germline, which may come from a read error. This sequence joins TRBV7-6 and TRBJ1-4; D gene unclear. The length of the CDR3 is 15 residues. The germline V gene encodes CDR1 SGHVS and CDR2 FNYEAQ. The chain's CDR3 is CASSLDRSYNEKLCF. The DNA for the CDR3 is TGTGCCAGCAGCTTAGATCGGAGTTACAATGAAAAACTCTGTTTT.

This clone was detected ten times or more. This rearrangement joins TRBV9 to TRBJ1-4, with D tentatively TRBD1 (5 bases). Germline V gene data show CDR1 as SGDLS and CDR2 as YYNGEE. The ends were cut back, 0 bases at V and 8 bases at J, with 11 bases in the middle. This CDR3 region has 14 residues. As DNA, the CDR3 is TGTGCCAGCAGCGTAGGCCAGGGAGGAGAAAAACTGTTTTTT. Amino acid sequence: CASSVGQGGEKLFF.

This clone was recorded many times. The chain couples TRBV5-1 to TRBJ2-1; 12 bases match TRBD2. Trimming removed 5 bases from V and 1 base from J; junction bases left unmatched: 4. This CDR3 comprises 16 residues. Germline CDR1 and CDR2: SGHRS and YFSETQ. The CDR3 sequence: CASSLTSGGSYNEQFF. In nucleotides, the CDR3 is TGCGCCAGCAGTTTGACTAGCGGGGGATCCTACAATGAGCAGTTCTTC.

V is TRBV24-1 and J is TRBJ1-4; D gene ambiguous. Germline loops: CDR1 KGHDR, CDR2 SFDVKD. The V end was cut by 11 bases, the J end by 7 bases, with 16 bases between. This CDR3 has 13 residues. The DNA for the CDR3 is TGTGCCAGCTCACGGGCAGGCGTTGAAAAACTGTTTTTT. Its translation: CASSRAGVEKLFF.

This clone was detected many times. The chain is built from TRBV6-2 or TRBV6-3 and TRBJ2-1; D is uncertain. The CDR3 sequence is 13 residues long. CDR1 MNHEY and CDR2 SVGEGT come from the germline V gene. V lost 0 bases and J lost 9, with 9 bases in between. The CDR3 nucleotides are TGTGCCAGCAGTTACTCGATCAGGAGTGAGCAGTTCTTC. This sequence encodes CASSYSIRSEQFF.

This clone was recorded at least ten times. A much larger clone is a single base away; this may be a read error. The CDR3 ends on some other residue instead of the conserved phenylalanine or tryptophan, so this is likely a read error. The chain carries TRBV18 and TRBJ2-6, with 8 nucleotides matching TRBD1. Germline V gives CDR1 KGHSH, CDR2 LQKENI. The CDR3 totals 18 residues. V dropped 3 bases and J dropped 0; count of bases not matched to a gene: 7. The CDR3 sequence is CASSPDRGYFSGANVLTL. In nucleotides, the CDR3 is TGTGCCAGCTCACCCGACAGGGGCTATTTCTCTGGGGCCAACGTCCTGACTCTC.

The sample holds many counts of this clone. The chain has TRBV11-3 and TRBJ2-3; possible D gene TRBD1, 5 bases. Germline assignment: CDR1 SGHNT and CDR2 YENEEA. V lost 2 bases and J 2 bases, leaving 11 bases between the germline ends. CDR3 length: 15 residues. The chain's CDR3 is CASSLRGSPTDTQYF. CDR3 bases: TGTGCCAGCAGCTTAAGGGGATCGCCCACAGATACGCAGTATTTT.

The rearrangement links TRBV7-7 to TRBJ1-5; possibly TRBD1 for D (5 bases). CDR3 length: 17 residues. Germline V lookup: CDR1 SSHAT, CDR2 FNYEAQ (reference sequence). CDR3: CATNRDGALYSNQPQHF. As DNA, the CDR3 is TGTGCTACCAACCGGGACGGCGCACTCTATAGCAATCAGCCCCAGCATTTT.

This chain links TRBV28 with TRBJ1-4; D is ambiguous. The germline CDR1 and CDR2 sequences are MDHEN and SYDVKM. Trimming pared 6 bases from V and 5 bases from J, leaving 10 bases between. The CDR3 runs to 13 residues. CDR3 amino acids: CASRGQFNEKLFF. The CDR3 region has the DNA TGTGCCAGCAGAGGGCAGTTCAATGAAAAACTGTTTTTT.

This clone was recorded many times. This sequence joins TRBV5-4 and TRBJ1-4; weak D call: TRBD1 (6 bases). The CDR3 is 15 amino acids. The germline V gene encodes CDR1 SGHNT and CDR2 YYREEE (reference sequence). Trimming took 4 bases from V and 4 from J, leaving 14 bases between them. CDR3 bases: TGTGCCAGCAGCCCAGGACAGTCGCATAATGAAAAACTGTTTTTT. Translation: CASSPGQSHNEKLFF.